The following is a T cell receptor beta chain sequence with its context. What it recognizes is unknown. The source of the sample is a study of beta chain features in type 1 diabetes. The study's findings and limits: Type 1 diabetes patients had moderately but significantly shorter TCRB CDR3s in all four CD4+ subsets. Comparison showed that naive, central memory and Treg TCRB repertoires appeared more similar among patients than among healthy donors. Researchers could not determine here whether HLA type influences TCRB rearrangement. A pattern of fewer insertions and more deletions at VDJ junctions was seen in type 1 diabetes patients.

Germline loops: CDR1 ENHRY, CDR2 SYGVKD. The CDR3 is 15 amino acids. V gave up 2 bases and J gave up 3 bases, with 14 bases separating them. As every portion of the isolated RNA was reverse transcribed, the sequencing read expressed TCRB transcripts. Clones were read by immunoSEQ multiplex PCR, and TCRdb kept only the in-frame ones, dropping some. The data show more than 300,000 clones, with 10% to 15% seen just once and 0.0085% to 0.012% held by the top ten. The TCR sequence derives from a young woman with type 1 diabetes. What was sequenced was naive CD4+ T cells from blood. The V and J genes are TRBV10-3 and TRBJ2-7; tentative D call: TRBD2 (6 bases). The CDR3 bases are TGTGCCATCAGTGAGAAGGCTAGCGCCGACTACGAGCAGTACTTC. Its protein is CAISEKASADYEQYF.